The 26 T cell receptor beta chains presented below share a single source sample, sequenced in a study of shared clonotypes between healthy human individuals. Positive CCR7 selection of CD45RO-negative cells yielded the naive CD8 cells, and terminally differentiated effector memory CD45RA+ cells were excluded. The table came from immunoSEQ multiplex PCR; TCRdb's copy has only in-frame clones and leaves some out. The sample lists some 630,000 clones, roughly 96% occurring once. What was sequenced was naive CD8+ T cells sorted from blood. The origin of the receptors is a woman in her 30s in good health.

The V call is TRBV30, the J call TRBJ1-4; D is unresolved. Germline values: CDR1 GTSNPN, CDR2 SVGIG (reference sequence). V lost 4 bases, J lost 2 bases, and 8 bases lay in between. The CDR3 covers 13 residues. In DNA, the CDR3 is TGTGCCTGGATGTCCTACACTAATGAAAAACTGTTTTTT. This codes for CAWMSYTNEKLFF.

The table lists this clone with a count of one. The genes are TRBV4-1 and TRBJ2-1, with 7 bases aligning to TRBD2. V was clipped by 2 bases and J by 2 bases; unmatched bases: 6. Per the germline V gene, CDR1 is MGHRA and CDR2 is YSYEKL. This CDR3 comprises 16 residues. The CDR3 protein is CASSQKAGFTYNEQFF. Written as DNA, the CDR3 is TGCGCCAGCAGCCAAAAAGCGGGATTCACCTACAATGAGCAGTTCTTC.

This clone was seen once. The gene calls are TRBV6-5 and TRBJ1-2, with unresolved D. Germline CDR1 is MNHEY and CDR2 is SVGAGI. V was shortened by 5 bases and J by 0 bases, with 13 bases between the two germline ends. The CDR3 extends over 15 amino acids. CDR3 coding DNA: TGTGCCAGCAGTCCCAGCGGGTTGGCTAACTATGGCTACACCTTC. This codes for CASSPSGLANYGYTF.

The V call is TRBV12-5, the J call TRBJ2-1; D gene unclear. Germline assignment: CDR1 LGHNT and CDR2 FRNRAP. V was clipped by 1 base and J by 7 bases, with 5 bases between them. This CDR3 is built from 12 residues. Written as DNA, the CDR3 is TGTGCTAGTGGTTTGGGAAAAAATGAGCAGTTCTTC. Translating it yields CASGLGKNEQFF.

The chain recombines TRBV7-2 with TRBJ2-1; 8 positions agree with TRBD2. CDR3 length: 19 residues. V shed 1 base, J shed 0 bases, and the junction held 11 bases outside the gene matches. Germline V CDR1 and CDR2: SGHTA, FQGNSA. CDR3 loop: CASSLGKLAEHSSYNEQFF. CDR3 in DNA: TGTGCCAGCAGCTTAGGGAAACTAGCGGAACATAGCTCCTACAATGAGCAGTTCTTC.

The rearrangement joins TRBV27 to TRBJ1-2, with a tentative D call TRBD1 (6 bases). The V and J ends lost 5 bases and 2 bases respectively, with 12 bases between them. This CDR3 contains 14 residues. Per germline, CDR1 MNHEY and CDR2 SMNVEV (reference sequence). CDR3 coding DNA: TGTGCCAGCAGTGAGGGGGGGGAGAACTATGGCTACACCTTC. This encodes CASSEGGENYGYTF.

V and J are TRBV7-8 and TRBJ1-4; D may be TRBD1 (5 bases). V was cut by 1 base and J by 8 bases, with 11 bases left in between. The CDR3 is made up of 14 amino acids. The germline gives CDR1 SGHVS, CDR2 FQNEAQ. CDR3 amino acids: CASSLDAGQEKLFF. DNA of the CDR3: TGTGCCAGCAGCTTAGACGCGGGGCAGGAAAAACTGTTTTTT.

Of note for this clone: At the DNA level, this CDR3 is encoded by other sequences in the same sample as well. J is TRBJ1-1 and V is TRBV29-1, with 7 nucleotides matching TRBD1. V shed 3 bases and J 0 bases; nucleotides not matched to a gene: 1. The CDR3 loop spans 13 amino acids. Germline CDR1 SQVTM, CDR2 ANQGSEA. The CDR3 protein is CSVEDRLNTEAFF. The CDR3 nucleotides read TGCAGCGTTGAGGACAGGTTGAACACTGAAGCTTTCTTT.

Details on this clone: This CDR3 is also generated by other DNA sequences in the sample. The rearrangement joins TRBV19 to TRBJ1-5; 7 nucleotides agree with TRBD1. The length of the CDR3 is 14 residues. Germline lookup yields CDR1 LNHDA and CDR2 SQIVND (reference sequence). The ends lost 1 base at V and 5 bases at J; junction bases unmatched: 2. Here the CDR3 DNA reads TGTGCCAGTAGTATAGGAGGGGGCTATCAGCCCCAGCATTTT. This translates into CASSIGGGYQPQHF.

The CDR3 sequence: CASSLGSPGNTDTQYF. CDR3 nucleotide sequence: TGTGCCAGCAGCTTAGGATCGCCGGGGAACACAGATACGCAGTATTTT. V gene TRBV7-8 combines with J gene TRBJ2-3, with D possibly being TRBD2 (5 bases). With 1 base removed from V and 2 bases from J, the gap between germline ends came to 13 bases. Germline V CDR1 and CDR2: SGHVS, FQNEAQ. The CDR3 is made up of 16 amino acids.

This chain joins TRBV19 and TRBJ1-2; no clear D. The CDR3 consists of 15 residues. Between the trimmed V and J ends, which lost 2 bases and 4 bases, there was a span of 14 bases. Germline CDR1 reads LNHDA; CDR2 reads SQIVND (reference sequence). This CDR3 reads CASSIMGGASYGYTF. Written as DNA, the CDR3 is TGTGCCAGTAGTATAATGGGAGGAGCCTCCTATGGCTACACCTTC.

The chain recombines TRBV27 with TRBJ2-7, with D possibly called TRBD1 or TRBD2 (5 bases each). Germline V gives CDR1 MNHEY, CDR2 SMNVEV (reference sequence). The CDR3 spans 15 residues. Trimming left V 7 bases short and J 3 bases short, with 19 bases between. The CDR3 loop is CASIPRDPSGYEQYF. CDR3 coding DNA: TGTGCCAGCATCCCTCGGGACCCCTCAGGCTACGAGCAGTACTTC.

The chain employs TRBV7-6 and TRBJ2-7; the match to TRBD1 covers 9 bases. The length of the CDR3 is 14 residues. The J segment lost 2 bases and the V segment lost 2 bases, leaving 1 base of the junction unmatched. CDR1 is SGHVS and CDR2 is FNYEAQ in the germline V gene. CDR3 DNA sequence: TGTGCCAGCAGCTTATGGACAGGGGCCTACGAGCAGTACTTC. Its translation is CASSLWTGAYEQYF.

The chain combines TRBV27 with TRBJ2-2; 7 bases fit TRBD1. J lost 4 bases, V lost 3 bases, and 11 bases had no gene match. The V gene's germline CDR1 is MNHEY and CDR2 SMNVEV (reference sequence). The CDR3 covers 17 residues. This chain's CDR3 is CASSFLLGTATTGELFF. Written as DNA, the CDR3 is TGTGCCAGCAGTTTTCTTCTCGGGACAGCAACCACCGGGGAGCTGTTTTTT.

The chain couples TRBV11-1 to TRBJ1-1; the match to TRBD1 covers 8 bases. This CDR3 spans 19 amino acids. Trimming removed 2 bases from V and 0 bases from J; junction bases left unmatched: 14. Germline V CDR1 and CDR2: SGHAT, FQDESV (reference sequence). This CDR3 is CASSLFSGTGLFLNTEAFF. The CDR3 region has the DNA TGTGCCAGCAGCTTATTTTCCGGGACAGGCCTGTTTCTGAACACTGAAGCTTTCTTT.

The V gene is TRBV5-6, the J gene TRBJ2-2; D is uncertain. Germline lookup yields CDR1 SGHDT and CDR2 YYEEEE. The V gene lost 2 bases and the J gene lost 1 base, with 3 bases spanning the gap. The CDR3 contains 13 residues. The CDR3, as DNA: TGTGCCAGCAGCTTCGGGAACACCGGGGAGCTGTTTTTT. Translated, it gives CASSFGNTGELFF.

The gene calls are TRBV5-1 and TRBJ1-2, with TRBD1 identical over 7 bases. From germline, CDR1 is SGHRS and CDR2 YFSETQ. With V trimmed by 1 base and J by 1 base, 13 bases remained unmatched. There are 18 residues in the CDR3. The CDR3 is CASSLQTGTVTLNYGYTF. The DNA for the CDR3 is TGCGCCAGCAGCTTGCAAACCGGGACAGTAACCCTTAACTATGGCTACACCTTC.

The chain combines TRBV6-5 with TRBJ2-7; either TRBD1 or TRBD2 may supply D (5 bases each). The CDR3 spans 14 residues. The V gene lost 6 bases and the J gene lost 0 bases, with 12 bases spanning the gap. CDR1 is MNHEY and CDR2 is SVGAGI in the germline V gene. Here the CDR3 reads CASSRGPLSYEQYF. For the CDR3, the DNA is TGTGCCAGCAGCCGGGGCCCCCTCTCCTACGAGCAGTACTTC.

The chain uses TRBV5-4 and TRBJ1-2, with D perhaps TRBD1 (5 bases). Germline V lookup: CDR1 SGHNT, CDR2 YYREEE (reference sequence). The germline V and J ends were trimmed by 0 bases and 5 bases, with 17 bases remaining between them. This CDR3 region has 16 residues. Here the CDR3 DNA reads TGTGCCAGCAGCTTGGGACAGATCCCGTCTTTGTATGGCTACACCTTC. As protein: CASSLGQIPSLYGYTF.

The V call is TRBV6-6, the J call TRBJ2-2; no definite D call. CDR3 length: 11 residues. Looked up from germline, CDR1 is MNHNY and CDR2 is SVGAGI (reference sequence). The V and J ends lost 7 bases and 4 bases respectively, with 4 bases between them. CDR3 DNA: TGTGCCAGCACTAGCACCGGGGAGCTGTTTTTT. Its protein product is CASTSTGELFF.

This sequence joins TRBV27 and TRBJ2-7, with 7 bases lining up with TRBD2. V gave up 5 bases and J gave up 2 bases; unmatched junction bases: 6. The length of the CDR3 is 14 residues. CDR1 MNHEY and CDR2 SMNVEV come from the germline V gene (reference sequence). The CDR3 loop reads CASSPGGVAYEQYF. The CDR3 DNA reads as TGTGCCAGCAGTCCTGGGGGGGTAGCCTACGAGCAGTACTTC.

As DNA, the CDR3 is TGCGCCAGCAGCTACGGACAGGGGGCGCTTCCCGGGGAGCTGTTTTTT. Its translation is CASSYGQGALPGELFF. The chain has TRBV5-1 and TRBJ2-2, with 11 bases identical to TRBD1. V shed 3 bases, J shed 6 bases, and the junction held 7 bases outside the gene matches. Germline CDR1 SGHRS, CDR2 YFSETQ. The CDR3 extends over 16 amino acids.

Here the CDR3 reads CAWRLGWDEQFF. The CDR3 DNA sequence: TGTGCCTGGAGGTTGGGTTGGGATGAGCAGTTCTTC. The genes are TRBV30 and TRBJ2-1, with no clear D. The CDR3 consists of 12 residues. V lost 3 bases, J lost 8 bases, and 11 bases lay in between. Germline-derived CDR1 and CDR2 are GTSNPN and SVGIG (reference sequence).

This clone was detected a few times. This chain links TRBV28 with TRBJ1-2; D call uncertain. The CDR3 totals 14 residues. Trimming took off 2 bases at V and 7 bases at J, with 14 bases between the two ends. CDR1 and CDR2 from the germline V gene are MDHEN and SYDVKM. In DNA form, the CDR3 reads TGTGCCAGCAGTTTACCTACAGAATACGGTGGCTACACCTTC. Its protein is CASSLPTEYGGYTF.

V gene TRBV9 combines with J gene TRBJ2-1, with 11 nucleotides matching TRBD2. With 3 bases clipped from V and 7 bases from J, the junction kept 18 bases outside the gene matches. The length of the CDR3 is 19 residues. CDR1 and CDR2 from the germline V gene are SGDLS and YYNGEE. Here the CDR3 reads CASSATRLAGGRVLNEQFF. DNA of the CDR3: TGTGCCAGCAGCGCGACTCGGCTAGCGGGAGGTCGGGTATTGAATGAGCAGTTCTTC.

This chain connects TRBV5-7 to TRBJ2-7; D is unresolved. TRBV5-7 is marked as an open reading frame, function uncertain. The V end lost 2 bases, the J end lost 2 bases, and 8 bases lay between the germline ends. The CDR3 covers 13 residues. This CDR3 is CASSFGGTYEQYF. The CDR3 DNA sequence: TGTGCCAGCAGCTTCGGCGGCACCTACGAGCAGTACTTC.